A selection of T cell receptor beta chains follows, all from one sample in a study of T cell responses to AZD1222 COVID-19 vaccine. The repertoire was sequenced with immunoSEQ multiplex PCR; TCRdb's copy has only in-frame clones and lacks some. The data contain under 95,000 clones, roughly 87% of them singletons. The source material was peripheral blood, sampled on day 0 of AZD1222 vaccination. The receptors derive from an adult in good health. Both conserved end residues are trimmed from each CDR3. Size values are once, few and many counts, or a class for expanded clones, and some rows have none.

abundance | len | j_gene | v_gene | CDR3aa
- | 11 | TRBJ2-7 | TRBV7-2 | ASSLETAYEQY
- | 11 | TRBJ2-7 | TRBV9 | ASQPRRTYEQY
- | 13 | TRBJ2-1 | TRBV24-1 | ATSDPGQGANEQF
- | 12 | TRBJ2-7 | TRBV21-1 | ASSKGRQGPEQY
- | 13 | TRBJ1-2 | TRBV3-1/TRBV3-2 | ASSQGVTESEGYT
- | 12 | TRBJ1-4 | TRBV29-1 | SVPSGLGGEKLF
- | 14 | TRBJ2-7 | TRBV4-2 | ASSQRSAGVNYEQY
- | 15 | TRBJ2-6 | TRBV5-1 | ASSLAGTGAGANVLT
- | 11 | TRBJ2-7 | TRBV19 | ASSTRTGYEQY
- | 14 | TRBJ1-5 | TRBV7-8 | ASSSEGTVRGQPQH
- | 14 | TRBJ2-3 | TRBV7-6 | ASSPGLAGAADTQY
- | 13 | TRBJ2-7 | TRBV30 | AWKLRGTGGYEQY
once | 15 | TRBJ2-6 | TRBV27 | ASSLVLAGVGANVLT
- | 12 | TRBJ2-1 | TRBV10-1 | ASSSGTGRLKQF
- | 13 | TRBJ2-3 | TRBV7-9 | ASSPRRVGWDTQY
- | 11 | TRBJ2-7 | TRBV19 | ASTGQASYEQY
- | 17 | TRBJ2-7 | TRBV9 | ASSVGTGTSGSSAYEQY
- | 14 | TRBJ1-6 | TRBV5-5 | ASSWEGGQNNSPLH
- | 12 | TRBJ1-4 | TRBV5-1 | ASSTTGEDEKLF
- | 13 | TRBJ1-5 | TRBV20-1 | SASVGGQGNQPQH
- | 13 | TRBJ1-3 | TRBV7-9 | ASSPQGKGGNTIY
once | 10 | TRBJ2-1 | TRBV5-4 | ASSPRLDEQF
- | 14 | TRBJ2-2 | TRBV4-1 | ASSQDLLLYTGELF
- | 12 | TRBJ2-7 | TRBV7-2 | ASSPGQGPYEQY
- | 12 | TRBJ1-2 | TRBV19 | ASSDRGRLGGYT
- | 12 | TRBJ1-6 | TRBV7-6 | ASTEGQVNSPLH
- | 12 | TRBJ2-1 | TRBV7-2 | ASSSDSHSDEQF
few | 13 | TRBJ1-6 | TRBV5-5 | ASRGGGNPNSPLH
- | 14 | TRBJ1-1 | TRBV4-3 | ASSQPVGQGSTEAF